Reported below is one T cell receptor beta chain. Its antigen has not been determined. Within one base of it there is no much larger clone, and no base qualities were kept. This entry comes from a study of CD8 T cells in Susac syndrome (dated by TCRdb to between 2017 and 2020). The study in broad terms: Repertoire sequencing was used to test whether CD8+ T cell activation and differentiation in Susac syndrome was antigen driven. Clonality of the CD8+ T cell repertoire was compared between more than 9 healthy donors, approximately 14 Susac syndrome patients and 15 multiple sclerosis patients.

High-throughput TCR beta sequencing profiled peripheral blood CD8+ and CD4+ T cells from healthy donors, Susac syndrome patients and multiple sclerosis patients. The multiple sclerosis controls were treatment-naive patients whose relapsing-remitting disease, either stable or active, fulfilled the revised McDonald criteria. Bulk CD8+ and CD4+ T cells were purified by magnetic negative isolation, while CD8+ TEMRA cells were enriched using FACS. Blood was collected in EDTA tubes and processed within 24 hours, with PBMCs isolated through density gradient centrifugation. PBMCs intended for TCR sequencing were frozen in liquid nitrogen and were later thawed in a 37 degrees C water bath. Purity of sorted or isolated CD4+, CD8+ and CD8+ TEMRA cells was at least 90%. Study-level results and caveats: The TCR sequencing and HLA analysis was acknowledged to have included a relatively small number of individuals.

The germline V gene supplies CDR1 SGHTA and CDR2 FQGTGA. The CDR3 numbers 14 residues from cysteine through phenylalanine. Kept here is only the CDR3 DNA, which spans 42 bases and is read in frame from base 1. The V end loses 5 bases and the J end loses 1 base, and a stretch of 12 bases separates them. RNA was extracted using the RNeasy kit, and roughly 0.5 to 1 ug of the RNA was reverse transcribed with random hexamers. The immunoSEQ multiplex PCR assay, which covers 54 Vbeta and 13 Jbeta segments, was used to amplify TCR beta CDR3 regions. To correct PCR amplification bias, a synthetic template baseline was used for both primer optimization and computational correction. The original pipeline was this. Reads were annotated to V, D and J genes per IMGT and analyzed with immunoSEQ Analyzer, keeping only productive sequences. To calculate clonality, Shannon entropy was normalized by log2 of the number of productive unique sequences and then subtracted from one. For each patient and control, public and private clones were evaluated within the 100 most prevalent clones. Clones were defined as Susac-specific when absent from the healthy and MS cohorts, from about 1,100 published viral clones and from other ImmuneACCESS disease sequences. TCRdb handled the public reads itself, with Q25 trimming in fastp and clone calling in MiXCR, and kept productive beta chains. Every distinct CDR3 protein forms one entry, paired with its most common genes and DNA. TCRdb assigned the V and J calls; the authors' analysis was not used. For this sample the table gives about 130,000 distinct CDR3 sequences, of which around 91% were detected only once. The leading ten clones occupy around 0.22% of the sample.

This clonotype was sampled from a human donor with multiple sclerosis. Sequencing was carried out using CD8+ T cells from PBMCs. The chain uses TRBV7-3 and TRBJ2-7; the D gene identity is not certain. Here the CDR3 is given as CASSLHPKSYEQYF. The nucleotide sequence reads TGTGCCAGCAGCCTACACCCAAAGTCCTACGAGCAGTACTTC.